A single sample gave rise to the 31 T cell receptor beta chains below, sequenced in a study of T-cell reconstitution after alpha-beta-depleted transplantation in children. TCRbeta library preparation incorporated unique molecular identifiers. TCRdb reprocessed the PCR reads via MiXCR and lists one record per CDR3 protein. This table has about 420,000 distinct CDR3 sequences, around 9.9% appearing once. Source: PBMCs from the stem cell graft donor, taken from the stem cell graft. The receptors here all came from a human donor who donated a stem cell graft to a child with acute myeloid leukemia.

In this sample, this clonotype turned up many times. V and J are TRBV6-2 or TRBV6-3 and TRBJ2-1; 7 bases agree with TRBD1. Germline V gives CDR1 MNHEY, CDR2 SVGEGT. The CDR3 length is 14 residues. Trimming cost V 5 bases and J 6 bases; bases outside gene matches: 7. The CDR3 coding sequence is TGTGCCAGCAGTACTCGACAGGGAATCAATGAGCAGTTCTTC. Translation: CASSTRQGINEQFF.

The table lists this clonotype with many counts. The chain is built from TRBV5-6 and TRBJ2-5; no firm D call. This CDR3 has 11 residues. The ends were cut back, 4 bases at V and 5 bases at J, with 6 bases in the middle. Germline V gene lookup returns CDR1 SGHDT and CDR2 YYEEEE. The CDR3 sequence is CASSVAETQYF. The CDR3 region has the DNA TGTGCCAGCAGCGTCGCGGAGACCCAGTACTTC.

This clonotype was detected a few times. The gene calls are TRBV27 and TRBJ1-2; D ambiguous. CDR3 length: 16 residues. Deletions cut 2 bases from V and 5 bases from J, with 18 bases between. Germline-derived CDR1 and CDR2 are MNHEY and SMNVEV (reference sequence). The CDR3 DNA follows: TGTGCCAGCAGTTTAACCCCTTTACGGAAGGGTTATGGCTACACCTTC. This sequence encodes CASSLTPLRKGYGYTF.

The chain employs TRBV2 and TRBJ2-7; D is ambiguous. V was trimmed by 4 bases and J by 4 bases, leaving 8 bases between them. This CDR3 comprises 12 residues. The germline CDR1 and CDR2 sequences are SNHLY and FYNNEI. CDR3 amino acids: CASSVSAYEQYF. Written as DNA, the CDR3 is TGTGCCAGCAGTGTAAGCGCATACGAGCAGTACTTC.

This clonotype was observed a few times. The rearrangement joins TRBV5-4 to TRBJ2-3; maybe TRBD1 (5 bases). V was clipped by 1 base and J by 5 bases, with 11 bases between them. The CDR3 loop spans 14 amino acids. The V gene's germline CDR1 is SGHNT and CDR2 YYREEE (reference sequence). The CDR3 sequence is CASSLQGAEDTQYF. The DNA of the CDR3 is TGTGCCAGCAGCTTGCAAGGGGCGGAAGATACGCAGTATTTT.

The CDR3 protein is CASSAQGAETQYF. CDR3 nucleotide sequence: TGTGCCAGCAGTGCTCAGGGGGCAGAGACCCAGTACTTC. The V call is TRBV2, the J call TRBJ2-5; 8 positions match TRBD1. The CDR3 is 13 amino acids. Germline V lookup: CDR1 SNHLY, CDR2 FYNNEI. The V and J ends lost 4 bases and 4 bases, in that order; junction bases with no gene match: 2.

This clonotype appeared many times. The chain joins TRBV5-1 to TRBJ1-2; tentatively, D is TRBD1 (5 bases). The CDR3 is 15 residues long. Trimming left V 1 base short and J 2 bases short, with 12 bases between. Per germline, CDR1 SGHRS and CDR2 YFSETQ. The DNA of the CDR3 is TGCGCCAGCAGCTTGAATGAGGGACGAAACTATGGCTACACCTTC. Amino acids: CASSLNEGRNYGYTF. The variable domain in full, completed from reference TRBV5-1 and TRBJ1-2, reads KAGVTQTPRYLIKTRGQQVTLSCSPISGHRSVSWYQQTPGQGLQFLFEYFSETQRNKGNFPGRFSGRQFSNSRSEMNVSTLELGDSALYLCASSLNEGRNYGYTFGSGTRLTVV.

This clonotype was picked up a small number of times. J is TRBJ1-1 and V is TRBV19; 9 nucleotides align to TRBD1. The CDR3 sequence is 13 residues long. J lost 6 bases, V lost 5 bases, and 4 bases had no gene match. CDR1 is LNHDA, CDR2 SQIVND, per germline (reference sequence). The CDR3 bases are TGTGCCAGTAGTCCCGGGACAGGGCCTGAAGCTTTCTTT. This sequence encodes CASSPGTGPEAFF.

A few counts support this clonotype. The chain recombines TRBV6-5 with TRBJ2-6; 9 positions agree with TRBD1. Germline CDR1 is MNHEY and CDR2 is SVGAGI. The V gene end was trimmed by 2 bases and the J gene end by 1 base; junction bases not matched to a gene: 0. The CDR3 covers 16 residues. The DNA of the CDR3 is TGTGCCAGCAGTTACGGGACAGGGTCTGGGGCCAACGTCCTGACTTTC. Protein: CASSYGTGSGANVLTF.

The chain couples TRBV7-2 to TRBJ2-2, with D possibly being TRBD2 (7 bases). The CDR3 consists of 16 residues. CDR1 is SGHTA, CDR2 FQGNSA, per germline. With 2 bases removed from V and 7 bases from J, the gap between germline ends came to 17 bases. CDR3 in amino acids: CASSLMGGPNVGELFF. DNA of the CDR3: TGTGCCAGCAGCTTAATGGGGGGGCCAAACGTCGGGGAGCTGTTTTTT.

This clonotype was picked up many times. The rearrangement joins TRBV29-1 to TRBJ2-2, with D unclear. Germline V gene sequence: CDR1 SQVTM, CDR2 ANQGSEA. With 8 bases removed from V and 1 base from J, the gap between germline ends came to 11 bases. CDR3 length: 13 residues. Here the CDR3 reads CSSMRGNTGELFF. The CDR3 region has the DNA TGCAGCTCCATGCGAGGGAACACCGGGGAGCTGTTTTTT.

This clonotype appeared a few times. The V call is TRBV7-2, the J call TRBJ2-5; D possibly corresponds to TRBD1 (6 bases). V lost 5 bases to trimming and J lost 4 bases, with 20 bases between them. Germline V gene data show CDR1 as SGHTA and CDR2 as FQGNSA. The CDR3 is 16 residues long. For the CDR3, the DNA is TGTGCCAGCAGCCCTAGGACAGCCTCCCGCGGAGAGACCCAGTACTTC. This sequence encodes CASSPRTASRGETQYF.

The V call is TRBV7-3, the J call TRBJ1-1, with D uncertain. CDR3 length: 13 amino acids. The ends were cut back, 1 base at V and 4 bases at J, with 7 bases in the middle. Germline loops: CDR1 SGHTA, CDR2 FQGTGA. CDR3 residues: CASSLMSATEAFF. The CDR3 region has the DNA TGTGCCAGCAGCTTAATGTCGGCCACTGAAGCTTTCTTT.

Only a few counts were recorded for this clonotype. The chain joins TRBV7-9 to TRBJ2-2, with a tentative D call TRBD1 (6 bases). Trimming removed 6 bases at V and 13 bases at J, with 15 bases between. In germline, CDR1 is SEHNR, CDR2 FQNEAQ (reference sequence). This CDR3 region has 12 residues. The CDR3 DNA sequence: TGTGCCAGCAGACGCCCAGGGGATGTGCTGTTTTTT. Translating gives CASRRPGDVLFF. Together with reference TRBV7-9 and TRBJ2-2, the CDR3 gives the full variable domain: DTGVSQNPRHKITKRGQNVTFRCDPISEHNRLYWYRQTLGQGPEFLTYFQNEAQLEKSRLLSDRFSAERPKGSFSTLEIQRTEQGDSAMYLCASRRPGDVLFFGEGSRLTVL.

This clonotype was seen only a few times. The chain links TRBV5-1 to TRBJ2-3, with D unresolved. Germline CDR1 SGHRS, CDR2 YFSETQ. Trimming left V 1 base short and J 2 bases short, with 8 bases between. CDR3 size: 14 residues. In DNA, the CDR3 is TGCGCCAGCAGCTTGTGGCAGTCCACAGATACGCAGTATTTT. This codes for CASSLWQSTDTQYF.

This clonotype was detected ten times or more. The CDR3 here is CSARFGSVNTEAFF. DNA of the CDR3: TGCAGTGCTAGATTCGGGAGCGTGAACACTGAAGCTTTCTTT. The gene calls are TRBV20-1 and TRBJ1-1; the D is unclear. The V gene's germline CDR1 is DFQATT and CDR2 SNEGSKA (reference sequence). This CDR3 has 14 residues. V lost 2 bases and J 0 bases, leaving 10 bases between the germline ends.

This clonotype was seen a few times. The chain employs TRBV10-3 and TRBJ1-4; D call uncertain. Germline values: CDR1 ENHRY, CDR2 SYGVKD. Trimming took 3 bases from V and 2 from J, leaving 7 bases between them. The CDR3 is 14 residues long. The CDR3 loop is CAISEQQTNEKLFF. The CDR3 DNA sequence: TGTGCCATCAGTGAACAACAGACTAATGAAAAACTGTTTTTT.

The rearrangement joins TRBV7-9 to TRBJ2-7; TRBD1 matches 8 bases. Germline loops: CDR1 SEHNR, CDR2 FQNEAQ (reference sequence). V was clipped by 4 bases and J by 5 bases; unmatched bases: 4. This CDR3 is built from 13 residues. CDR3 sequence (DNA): TGTGCCAGCAGCTGGCAGGGGGCCCACGAGCAGTACTTC. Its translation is CASSWQGAHEQYF. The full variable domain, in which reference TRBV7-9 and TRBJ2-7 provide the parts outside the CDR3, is DTGVSQNPRHKITKRGQNVTFRCDPISEHNRLYWYRQTLGQGPEFLTYFQNEAQLEKSRLLSDRFSAERPKGSFSTLEIQRTEQGDSAMYLCASSWQGAHEQYFGPGTRLTVT.

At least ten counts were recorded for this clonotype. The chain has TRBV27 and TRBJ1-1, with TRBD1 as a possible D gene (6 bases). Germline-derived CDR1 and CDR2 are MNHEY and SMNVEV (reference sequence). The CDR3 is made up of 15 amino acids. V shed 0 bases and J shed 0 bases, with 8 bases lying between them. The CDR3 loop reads CASSLSDRMNTEAFF. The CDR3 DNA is TGTGCCAGCAGTTTATCGGACAGAATGAACACTGAAGCTTTCTTT.

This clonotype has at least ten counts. CDR3 protein: CASGPRSQYF. DNA of the CDR3: TGTGCCAGCGGGCCTCGGTCGCAGTATTTT. V gene TRBV7-2 combines with J gene TRBJ2-3; D remains unclear. Germline CDR1 reads SGHTA; CDR2 reads FQGNSA. V lost 8 bases to trimming and J lost 10 bases, with 10 bases between them. CDR3 length: 10 residues.

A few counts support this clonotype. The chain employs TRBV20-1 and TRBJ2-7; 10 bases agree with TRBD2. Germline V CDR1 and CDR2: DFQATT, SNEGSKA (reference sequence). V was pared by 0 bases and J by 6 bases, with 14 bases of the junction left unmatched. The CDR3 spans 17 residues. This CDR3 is CSARDGTSVSRGPEQYF. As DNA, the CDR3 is TGCAGTGCTAGAGATGGGACTAGCGTATCGAGGGGCCCCGAGCAGTACTTC.

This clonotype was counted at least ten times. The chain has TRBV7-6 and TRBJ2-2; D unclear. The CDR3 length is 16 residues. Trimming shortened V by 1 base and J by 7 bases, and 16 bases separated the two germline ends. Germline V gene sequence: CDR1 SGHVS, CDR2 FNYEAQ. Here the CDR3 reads CASSLGPANFGGELFF. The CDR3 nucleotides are TGTGCCAGCAGCTTAGGGCCTGCAAATTTTGGCGGGGAGCTGTTTTTT.

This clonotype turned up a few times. Here the CDR3 DNA reads TGCGCCAGCAGCTTAACGGGACTCCATAGCGGGGAGCTGTTTTTT. Protein sequence: CASSLTGLHSGELFF. The genes are TRBV5-1 and TRBJ2-2; weak D call: TRBD2 (6 bases). V was pared by 2 bases and J by 7 bases, with 15 bases between. The CDR3 contains 15 residues. Germline CDR1 is SGHRS and CDR2 is YFSETQ.

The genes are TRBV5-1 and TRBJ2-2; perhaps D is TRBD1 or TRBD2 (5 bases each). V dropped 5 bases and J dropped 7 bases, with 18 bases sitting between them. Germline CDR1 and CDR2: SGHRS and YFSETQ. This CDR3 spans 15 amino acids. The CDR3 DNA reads TGCGCCAGCAGTCCGGGACCCCCCAGGATCGGGGAGCTGTTTTTT. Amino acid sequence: CASSPGPPRIGELFF. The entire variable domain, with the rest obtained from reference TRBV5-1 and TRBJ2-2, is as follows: KAGVTQTPRYLIKTRGQQVTLSCSPISGHRSVSWYQQTPGQGLQFLFEYFSETQRNKGNFPGRFSGRQFSNSRSEMNVSTLELGDSALYLCASSPGPPRIGELFFGEGSRLTVL.

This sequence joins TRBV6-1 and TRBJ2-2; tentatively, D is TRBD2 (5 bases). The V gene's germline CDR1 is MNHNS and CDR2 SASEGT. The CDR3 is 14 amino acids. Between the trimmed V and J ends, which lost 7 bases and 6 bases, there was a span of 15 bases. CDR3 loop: CASNELGQSGELFF. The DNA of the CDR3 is TGTGCCAGCAACGAACTAGGTCAATCCGGGGAGCTGTTTTTT.

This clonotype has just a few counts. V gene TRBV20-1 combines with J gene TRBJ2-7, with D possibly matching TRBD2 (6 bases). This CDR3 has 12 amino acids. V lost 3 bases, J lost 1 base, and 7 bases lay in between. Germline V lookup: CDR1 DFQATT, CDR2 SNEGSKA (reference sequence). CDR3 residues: CSAREGSYEQYF. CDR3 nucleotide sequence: TGCAGTGCTAGGGAGGGTTCCTACGAGCAGTACTTC.

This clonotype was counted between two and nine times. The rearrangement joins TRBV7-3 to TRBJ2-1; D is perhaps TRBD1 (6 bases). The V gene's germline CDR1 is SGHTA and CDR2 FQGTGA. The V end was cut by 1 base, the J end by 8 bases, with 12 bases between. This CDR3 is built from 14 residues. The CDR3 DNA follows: TGTGCCAGCAGCTTAATTCAGGGGTGGGATGAGCAGTTCTTC. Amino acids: CASSLIQGWDEQFF.

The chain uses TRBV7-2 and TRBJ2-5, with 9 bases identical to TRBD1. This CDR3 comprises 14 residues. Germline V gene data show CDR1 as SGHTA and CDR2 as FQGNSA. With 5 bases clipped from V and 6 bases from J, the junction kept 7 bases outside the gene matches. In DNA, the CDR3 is TGTGCCAGCAGCCCAGAGGGACAGGGAAAGACCCAGTACTTC. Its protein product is CASSPEGQGKTQYF.

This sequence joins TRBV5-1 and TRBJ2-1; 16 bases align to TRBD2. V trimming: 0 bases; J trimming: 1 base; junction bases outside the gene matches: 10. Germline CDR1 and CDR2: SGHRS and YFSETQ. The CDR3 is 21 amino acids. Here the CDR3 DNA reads TGCGCCAGCAGCTTGGAACCTACGGGACTAGCGGGAGGGTCATCCTACAATGAGCAGTTCTTC. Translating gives CASSLEPTGLAGGSSYNEQFF.

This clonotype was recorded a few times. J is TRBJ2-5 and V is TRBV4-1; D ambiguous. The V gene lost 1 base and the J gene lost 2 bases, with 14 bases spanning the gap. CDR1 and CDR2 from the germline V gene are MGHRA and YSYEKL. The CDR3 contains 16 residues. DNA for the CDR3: TGCGCCAGCAGCCAAGTTGAGCGCCCCCAGCAAGAGACCCAGTACTTC. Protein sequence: CASSQVERPQQETQYF.

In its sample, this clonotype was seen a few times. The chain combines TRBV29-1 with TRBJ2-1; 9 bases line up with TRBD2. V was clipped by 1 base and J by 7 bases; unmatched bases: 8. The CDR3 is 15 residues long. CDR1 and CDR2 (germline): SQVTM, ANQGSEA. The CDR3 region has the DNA TGCAGCGTTGAAGGTATAGCGGGAGCTTTGAATGAGCAGTTCTTC. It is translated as CSVEGIAGALNEQFF.